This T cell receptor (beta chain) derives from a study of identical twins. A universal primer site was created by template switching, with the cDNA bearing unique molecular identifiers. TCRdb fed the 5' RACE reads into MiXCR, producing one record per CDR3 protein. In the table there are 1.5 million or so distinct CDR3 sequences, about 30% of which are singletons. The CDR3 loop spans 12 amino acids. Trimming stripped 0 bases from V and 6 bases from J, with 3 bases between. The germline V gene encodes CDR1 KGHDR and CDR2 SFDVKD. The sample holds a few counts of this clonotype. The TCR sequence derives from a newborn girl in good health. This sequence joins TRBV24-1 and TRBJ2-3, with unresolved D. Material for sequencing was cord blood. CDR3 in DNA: TGTGCCACCAGTGATTTGCAGGATACGCAGTATTTT. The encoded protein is CATSDLQDTQYF.